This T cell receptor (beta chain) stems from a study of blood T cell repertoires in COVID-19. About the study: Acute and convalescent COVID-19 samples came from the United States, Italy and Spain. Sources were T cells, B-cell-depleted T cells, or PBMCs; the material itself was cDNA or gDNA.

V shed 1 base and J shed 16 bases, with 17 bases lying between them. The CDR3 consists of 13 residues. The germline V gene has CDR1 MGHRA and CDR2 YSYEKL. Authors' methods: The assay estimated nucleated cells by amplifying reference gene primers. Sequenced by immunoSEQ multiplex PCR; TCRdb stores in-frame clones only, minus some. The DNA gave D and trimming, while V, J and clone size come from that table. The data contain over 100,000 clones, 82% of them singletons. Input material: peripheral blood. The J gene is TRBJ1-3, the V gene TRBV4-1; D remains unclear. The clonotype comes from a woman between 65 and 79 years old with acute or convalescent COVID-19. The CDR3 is CASSQVLSLAPYF. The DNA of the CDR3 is TGCGCCAGCAGCCAAGTTCTTTCGTTGGCCCCTTATTTT.